Shown below are 30 T cell receptor beta chains from a single sample sequenced in a study of blood T cell repertoires in COVID-19 (dated by TCRdb to 2020 to 2022). The protocol used for the library was the immunoSEQ multiplex PCR assay. The table comes from immuneACCESS by way of TCRdb, which keeps in-frame sequences with V and J called. Part of the clones is missing from these tables; in studies checked, under half for an unresolved V gene and the rest for unknown reasons. The table for this sample lists 210,000 or so clones; roughly 85% of them were counted only once. The ten top clones hold roughly 4.6% of the sample. The sequenced material came from peripheral blood. The source is a man aged 45-65 years with COVID-19, enrolled during active disease.

This clone was counted many times. The chain combines TRBV4-2 with TRBJ1-2; 9 bases line up with TRBD1. V trimming: 3 bases; J trimming: 7 bases; junction bases outside the gene matches: 24. Germline CDR1 and CDR2: LGHNA and YNFKEQ. The CDR3 is made up of 20 amino acids. The CDR3 DNA is TGTGCCAGCAGCCAGCCCTTAATACAACCGACGGGACAGGGATTGGCTGGCTACACCTTC. The encoded protein is CASSQPLIQPTGQGLAGYTF.

This chain links TRBV9 with TRBJ2-7; D is possibly TRBD2 (7 bases). Trimming pared 4 bases from V and 4 bases from J, leaving 21 bases between. There are 16 residues in the CDR3. Germline CDR1 reads SGDLS; CDR2 reads YYNGEE. CDR3 DNA sequence: TGTGCCAGCAGCAATGGGGAGGGGGGTGGTCTTTACGAGCAGTACTTC. It codes for CASSNGEGGGLYEQYF. Drawing the rest from reference TRBV9 and TRBJ2-7, the complete variable domain is DSGVTQTPKHLITATGQRVTLRCSPRSGDLSVYWYQQSLDQGLQFLIQYYNGEERAKGNILERFSAQQFPDLHSELNLSSLELGDSALYFCASSNGEGGGLYEQYFGPGTRLTVT.

J is TRBJ2-7 and V is TRBV11-3; D is possibly TRBD2 (6 bases). The CDR3 length is 13 residues. Germline CDR1 is SGHNT and CDR2 is YENEEA. Trimming removed 1 base at V and 6 bases at J, with 10 bases between. CDR3 nucleotide sequence: TGTGCCAGCAGCTTAGTTTCCGGGGGCGAGCAGTACTTC. Its protein product is CASSLVSGGEQYF.

The chain has TRBV7-3 and TRBJ2-2, with TRBD1 matching over 11 bases. Germline CDR1 is SGHTA and CDR2 is FQGTGA. This CDR3 has 16 residues. V gave up 6 bases and J gave up 8 bases; unmatched junction bases: 11. The CDR3 loop is CASRPAGTGGSGELFF. As DNA, the CDR3 is TGTGCCAGCAGACCGGCAGGGACAGGGGGTTCTGGGGAGCTGTTTTTT.

The genes are TRBV19 and TRBJ2-3; TRBD2 agrees at 14 bases. J lost 4 bases, V lost 5 bases, and 5 bases had no gene match. CDR3 size: 16 residues. Germline lookup yields CDR1 LNHDA and CDR2 SQIVND (reference sequence). In nucleotides, the CDR3 is TGTGCCAGTAGTCTCCGGACTAGCGGGGGGTCAGATACGCAGTATTTT. As protein: CASSLRTSGGSDTQYF.

The chain couples TRBV6-5 to TRBJ1-1, with 7 bases matching TRBD1. Trimming removed 8 bases from V and 1 base from J; junction bases left unmatched: 7. The V gene's germline CDR1 is MNHEY and CDR2 SVGAGI. CDR3 length: 14 residues. The CDR3 DNA reads TGTGCCAGCGCCAGGAGGGGGCAGAACACTGAAGCTTTCTTT. It translates to CASARRGQNTEAFF.

A note on this clone: The junction differs from germline at one of its ends, possibly a read error. The chain combines TRBV5-1 with TRBJ2-1, with D unresolved. CDR3 size: 15 residues. Germline loops: CDR1 SGHRS, CDR2 YFSETQ. In nucleotides, the CDR3 is TGCGCCAGCAGCTTGGTTATAGCCTCCAACAATGAGCAGTTCTTC. Protein product: CASSLVIASNNEQFF.

The rearrangement uses TRBV2 and TRBJ2-7; D is uncertain. The V end lost 1 base, the J end lost 3 bases, and 7 bases lay between the germline ends. The CDR3 has 13 residues. Germline V lookup: CDR1 SNHLY, CDR2 FYNNEI. The CDR3 is CASSEDRFYEQYF. The CDR3 DNA reads TGTGCCAGCAGTGAAGACAGATTCTACGAGCAGTACTTC.

This chain uses TRBV7-3 with TRBJ2-3; TRBD1 is a possible D gene (5 bases). From germline, CDR1 is SGHTA and CDR2 FQGTGA. V lost 0 bases and J lost 0, with 13 bases in between. The CDR3 runs to 17 residues. The chain's CDR3 is CASSLTGSRASTDTQYF. The CDR3 region has the DNA TGTGCCAGCAGCTTAACGGGCTCCAGGGCTAGCACAGATACGCAGTATTTT.

This clone was counted once. As DNA, the CDR3 is TGTGCCAGCAGCGTCGGAACAGGGTTATCTAACTATAATTCACCCCTCCACTTT. Translated: CASSVGTGLSNYNSPLHF. V gene TRBV9 combines with J gene TRBJ1-6; possibly TRBD1 for D (6 bases). Germline CDR1 and CDR2: SGDLS and YYNGEE. The CDR3 consists of 18 residues. The V gene lost 2 bases and the J gene lost 3 bases, with 18 bases spanning the gap.

The chain has TRBV10-3 and TRBJ2-5, with 13 bases lining up with TRBD2. Trimming removed 6 bases from V and 5 bases from J; junction bases left unmatched: 0. Germline V gene data show CDR1 as ENHRY and CDR2 as SYGVKD. The CDR3 sequence is 13 residues long. In nucleotides, the CDR3 is TGTGCCATCAGGACTAGCGGGGGGGAGACCCAGTACTTC. Translated, it gives CAIRTSGGETQYF.

This chain joins TRBV7-8 and TRBJ1-1; TRBD1 might be the D (5 bases). The CDR3 runs to 13 residues. The germline V gene encodes CDR1 SGHVS and CDR2 FQNEAQ. V was trimmed by 6 bases and J by 10 bases, leaving 18 bases between them. The CDR3 nucleotides are TGTGCCAGCAGTCAGGGTACGCAGGCTCGAGCTTTCTTT. As protein: CASSQGTQARAFF.

This chain connects TRBV5-4 to TRBJ1-1; D call uncertain. Trimming pared 0 bases from V and 4 bases from J, leaving 13 bases between. The germline gives CDR1 SGHNT, CDR2 YYREEE (reference sequence). This CDR3 region has 15 residues. The CDR3 spells CASSLGGSIATEAFF. CDR3 sequence (DNA): TGTGCCAGCAGCTTGGGAGGGTCGATTGCCACTGAAGCTTTCTTT.

The rearrangement uses TRBV5-4 and TRBJ1-6; a weak D match, TRBD1 (5 bases). The CDR3 contains 17 residues. The germline CDR1 and CDR2 sequences are SGHNT and YYREEE (reference sequence). V was cut by 4 bases and J by 1 base, with 15 bases left in between. The CDR3 spells CASSPDSYPSYNSPLHF. The DNA for the CDR3 is TGTGCCAGCAGCCCTGACAGCTATCCGTCCTATAATTCACCCCTCCACTTT.

Only one count was recorded for this clone. The chain is built from TRBV27 and TRBJ2-7, with unresolved D. Germline V gives CDR1 MNHEY, CDR2 SMNVEV (reference sequence). V gave up 5 bases and J gave up 0 bases, with 8 bases separating them. The CDR3 sequence is 13 residues long. CDR3 in amino acids: CASSALGSYEQYF. In nucleotides, the CDR3 is TGTGCCAGCAGTGCCCTAGGCTCCTACGAGCAGTACTTC.

This chain links TRBV3-1 (or the pseudogene TRBV3-2) with TRBJ1-5; 8 nucleotides match TRBD1. Germline V CDR1 and CDR2: LGHDT, YNNKEL (reference sequence). The CDR3 runs 14 residues. V lost 3 bases to trimming and J lost 6 bases; unmatched junction nucleotides: 4. CDR3 residues: CASSHTGGSQPQHF. Written as DNA, the CDR3 is TGTGCCAGCAGCCACACAGGGGGAAGTCAGCCCCAGCATTTT.

This rearrangement joins TRBV20-1 to TRBJ2-3; TRBD2 aligns across 10 bases. The length of the CDR3 is 13 residues. Germline trimming cut 3 bases from V and 13 bases from J; bases unmatched to any gene: 10. Germline-derived CDR1 and CDR2 are DFQATT and SNEGSKA (reference sequence). The CDR3 reads CSASFSGGPLKYF. The CDR3 DNA sequence: TGCAGTGCTAGTTTTAGCGGGGGGCCTTTGAAGTATTTT.

A single count supports this clone. V gene TRBV3-1 (or the pseudogene TRBV3-2) combines with J gene TRBJ1-4; TRBD1 matches 7 bases. CDR1 is LGHDT, CDR2 YNNKEL, per germline (reference sequence). With 5 bases clipped from V and 4 bases from J, the junction kept 7 bases outside the gene matches. The CDR3 is 15 residues long. The CDR3 sequence: CASSKLTGINEKLFF. The CDR3 nucleotides are TGTGCCAGCAGCAAGCTGACAGGGATTAATGAAAAACTGTTTTTT.

The chain is built from TRBV3-1 (or the pseudogene TRBV3-2) and TRBJ2-3; TRBD2 aligns across 9 bases. The CDR3 runs 19 residues. CDR1 LGHDT and CDR2 YNNKEL come from the germline V gene (reference sequence). Trimming took 0 bases from V and 6 from J; bases not matched to a gene: 16. CDR3 coding DNA: TGTGCCAGCAGCCAAGAGGGTCGGACTAGCGCCGGATGGGGGGATACGCAGTATTTT. Its protein is CASSQEGRTSAGWGDTQYF.

This chain links TRBV19 with TRBJ2-7; the match to TRBD1 covers 7 bases. V lost 5 bases, J lost 1 base, and 5 bases stayed unmatched. CDR1 LNHDA and CDR2 SQIVND come from the germline V gene (reference sequence). The CDR3 contains 14 residues. CDR3 sequence: CASSAQTGSYEQYF. CDR3 coding DNA: TGTGCCAGTAGTGCCCAGACAGGGTCCTACGAGCAGTACTTC.

This rearrangement joins TRBV20-1 to TRBJ2-1, with D possibly TRBD2 on 5 matching bases. Trimming took 2 bases from V and 10 from J, leaving 6 bases between them. Germline CDR1 reads DFQATT; CDR2 reads SNEGSKA (reference sequence). This CDR3 is built from 10 residues. CDR3 protein: CSARRGEQFF. CDR3 in DNA: TGCAGTGCTAGAAGAGGGGAGCAGTTCTTC.

The chain carries TRBV7-2 and TRBJ1-2, with D perhaps TRBD1 (6 bases). V lost 5 bases and J 5 bases, leaving 18 bases between the germline ends. The CDR3 is 15 residues long. Germline CDR1 is SGHTA and CDR2 is FQGNSA. The CDR3 spells CASSPLGGRQYGYTF. The CDR3 DNA reads as TGTGCCAGCAGCCCGCTGGGGGGGCGTCAATATGGCTACACCTTC.

This clone was observed a single time. The chain uses TRBV4-3 and TRBJ1-5, with D perhaps matching TRBD1 (5 bases). The CDR3 sequence is 16 residues long. The V end lost 0 bases, the J end lost 7 bases, and 16 bases lay between the germline ends. Germline V lookup: CDR1 LGHNA, CDR2 YSLEER. In nucleotides, the CDR3 is TGCGCCAGCAGCCAAGAGGTACGACAGAAAGGGCAGCCCCAGCATTTT. Its protein product is CASSQEVRQKGQPQHF.

The J gene is TRBJ1-6, the V gene TRBV4-1, with D possibly TRBD1 on 5 matching bases. The germline V and J ends were trimmed by 1 base and 10 bases, with 17 bases remaining between them. Germline loops: CDR1 MGHRA, CDR2 YSYEKL. This CDR3 has 16 amino acids. CDR3 nucleotide sequence: TGCGCCAGCAGCCAAGTCGCCTTCGGGGGAAAGTCACCCCTCCACTTT. It encodes CASSQVAFGGKSPLHF.

The chain employs TRBV5-5 and TRBJ1-6; 7 bases line up with TRBD1. From germline, CDR1 is SGHKS and CDR2 YYEKEE (reference sequence). The CDR3 has 15 amino acids. The V gene end was trimmed by 4 bases and the J gene end by 5 bases; junction bases not matched to a gene: 6. CDR3 sequence (DNA): TGTGCCAGCAGCCTAACCGGGACAGATAATTCACCCCTCCACTTT. It specifies CASSLTGTDNSPLHF.

The rearrangement joins TRBV19 to TRBJ1-1; D is perhaps TRBD1 (5 bases). CDR1 and CDR2 (germline): LNHDA, SQIVND (reference sequence). Trimming pared 6 bases from V and 4 bases from J, leaving 12 bases between. The CDR3 is made up of 13 amino acids. CDR3 coding DNA: TGTGCCAGTAGCCCTGGGGGGGGCACTGAAGCTTTCTTT. Its translation: CASSPGGGTEAFF.

This clone was seen more than once but under ten times. The J gene is TRBJ1-2, the V gene TRBV28, with 8 bases matching TRBD1. Germline CDR1 reads MDHEN; CDR2 reads SYDVKM. The CDR3 has 15 residues. J lost 7 bases, V lost 4 bases, and 11 bases had no gene match. The CDR3: CASSCLRTGCFGYTF. The CDR3 bases are TGTGCCAGCAGTTGCCTACGGACAGGGTGTTTTGGCTACACCTTC.

The chain combines TRBV4-3 with TRBJ1-6; D gene uncertain. V was clipped by 4 bases and J by 4 bases, with 11 bases between them. Per germline, CDR1 LGHNA and CDR2 YSLEER. The CDR3 sequence is 15 residues long. The CDR3 loop is CASSPGLAYNSPLHF. CDR3 nucleotides: TGCGCCAGCAGCCCAGGACTGGCGTATAATTCACCCCTCCACTTT.

This chain connects TRBV24-1 to TRBJ2-7; 9 bases align to TRBD1. The CDR3 extends over 15 amino acids. The V gene end was trimmed by 3 bases and the J gene end by 4 bases; junction bases not matched to a gene: 6. The germline V gene encodes CDR1 KGHDR and CDR2 SFDVKD. CDR3 coding DNA: TGTGCCACCAGTGATACGGACAGGGGAAGGTACGAGCAGTACTTC. Its translation: CATSDTDRGRYEQYF.

The chain joins TRBV11-3 to TRBJ2-1, with 7 positions matching TRBD1. The V gene's germline CDR1 is SGHNT and CDR2 YENEEA. Unmatched junction bases numbered 12, after V lost 5 bases and J lost 8 bases. The CDR3 extends over 15 amino acids. CDR3 sequence reads: CASSQNPGGWDEQFF. CDR3 nucleotides: TGTGCCAGCAGCCAAAATCCAGGGGGTTGGGATGAGCAGTTCTTC.